This T cell receptor (beta chain) came from a study of cytomegalovirus exposure and HLA in healthy donors. Whole-study context: The Caucasian-associated ancestry cluster held 65% to 85% of roughly 370 genotyped donors.

As for this clone: The target antigen is unknown.

General study findings and limits: While the bulk of TCR sequences proved rare, some public TCRs turned up in many donors.

The germline V gene encodes CDR1 SGDLS and CDR2 YYNGEE. This CDR3 contains 14 residues. With V trimmed by 4 bases and J by 5 bases, 6 bases remained unmatched. Vbeta (60) and Jbeta (13) primers were used in the PCR. Here immunoSEQ multiplex PCR was the method, and the copy in TCRdb shows in-frame clones only, minus some. Seen here are roughly 110,000 clones, 65% to 85% observed once, and the top ten hold 2.5% to 3%. This chain joins TRBV9 and TRBJ2-1, with 7 bases identical to TRBD2. The sequenced sample consisted of PBMCs. The receptor comes from a male donor in good health and CMV-seropositive. For the CDR3, the DNA is TGTGCCAGCAGCCCCCGGACTAGACACAATGAGCAGTTCTTC. Translated: CASSPRTRHNEQFF. Looking up the rest from reference TRBV9 and TRBJ2-1 gives the full variable domain: DSGVTQTPKHLITATGQRVTLRCSPRSGDLSVYWYQQSLDQGLQFLIQYYNGEERAKGNILERFSAQQFPDLHSELNLSSLELGDSALYFCASSPRTRHNEQFFGPGTRLTVL.